Below, 7 T cell receptor beta chains from the same sample are listed, as sequenced in a study of T cells after somatic rescue of genetic block. Repertoires were generated with immunoSEQ multiplex PCR, while TCRdb's copy carries only in-frame clones and drops some. The sample yields about 67,000 clones, 92% seen once. Sequenced input: peripheral blood mononuclear cells (PBMCs). These receptors all come from a man aged 40-50 years.

This clone is a singleton in its sample. The chain carries TRBV27 and TRBJ2-3; the D is unclear. The V end lost 5 bases, the J end lost 0 bases, and 3 bases lay between the germline ends. This CDR3 has 12 residues. CDR1 MNHEY and CDR2 SMNVEV come from the germline V gene (reference sequence). CDR3 in DNA: TGTGCCAGCAGTCCGAGCACAGATACGCAGTATTTT. Translation gives CASSPSTDTQYF.

The gene calls are TRBV28 and TRBJ2-7, with 8 positions matching TRBD1. Germline V gene lookup returns CDR1 MDHEN and CDR2 SYDVKM. V lost 5 bases to trimming and J lost 4 bases; unmatched junction nucleotides: 7. This CDR3 has 14 amino acids. In nucleotides, the CDR3 is TGTGCCAGCAGTCTCCGGACAGGGACGTACGAGCAGTACTTC. It yields the protein CASSLRTGTYEQYF.

The rearrangement joins TRBV6-5 to TRBJ1-5; D ambiguous. The CDR3 has 13 amino acids. The ends were cut back, 6 bases at V and 9 bases at J, with 15 bases in the middle. CDR1 is MNHEY and CDR2 is SVGAGI in the germline V gene. The CDR3 sequence is CASSQDGIRPQHF. The CDR3 DNA is TGTGCCAGCAGCCAGGACGGGATTCGGCCCCAGCATTTT.

The gene calls are TRBV7-3 and TRBJ2-7; D might be TRBD2 (5 bases). This CDR3 comprises 11 residues. V dropped 5 bases and J dropped 7 bases, with 9 bases sitting between them. Germline-derived CDR1 and CDR2 are SGHTA and FQGTGA. The CDR3 reads CASSAGGEQYF. CDR3 DNA: TGTGCCAGCAGCGCCGGCGGGGAGCAGTACTTC.

The chain recombines TRBV9 with TRBJ2-6; possibly TRBD2 for D (5 bases). This CDR3 has 16 residues. Trimming pared 0 bases from V and 4 bases from J, leaving 11 bases between. In germline, CDR1 is SGDLS, CDR2 YYNGEE. CDR3 coding DNA: TGTGCCAGCAGCGTAGGATTTGGGAGCGGGGCCAACGTCCTGACTTTC. Translated: CASSVGFGSGANVLTF.

The rearrangement links TRBV7-2 to TRBJ2-5, with 11 bases matching TRBD2. Germline values: CDR1 SGHTA, CDR2 FQGNSA. This CDR3 region has 17 residues. With 1 base clipped from V and 4 bases from J, the junction kept 8 bases outside the gene matches. The CDR3 DNA is TGTGCCAGCAGCTTAGGATATAGCGGGGGGGCAGGAGAGACCCAGTACTTC. This codes for CASSLGYSGGAGETQYF.

The chain links TRBV28 to TRBJ2-1; 13 bases map to TRBD2. The V segment lost 5 bases and the J segment 7 bases; nucleotides outside the gene matches: 5. The CDR3 is made up of 15 amino acids. Germline values: CDR1 MDHEN, CDR2 SYDVKM. The CDR3 DNA follows: TGTGCCAGCAGTCCCGGGACTAGCGGGAATAATGAGCAGTTCTTC. This translates into CASSPGTSGNNEQFF.